The clone carrying this T cell receptor beta chain came up once. The source of the sample is a study of T cell changes during pregnancy in multiple sclerosis. Generated by immunoSEQ multiplex PCR, the TCRdb table keeps only in-frame clones and is missing some. The sample lists under 95,000 clones, around 91% occurring once. The CDR3 spans 16 residues. Germline values: CDR1 MNHEY, CDR2 SMNVEV (reference sequence). V dropped 6 bases and J dropped 8; count of bases not matched to a gene: 13. Source: peripheral blood, taken after pregnancy. The chain couples TRBV27 to TRBJ1-4; 9 nucleotides match TRBD1. The clonotype was recovered from a female donor in good health, enrolled as a control in a pregnancy study. In DNA form, the CDR3 reads TGTGCCAGCAGAGAAGGACCGGGACAGGGACGAGAAAAACTGTTTTTT. Its translation: CASREGPGQGREKLFF.